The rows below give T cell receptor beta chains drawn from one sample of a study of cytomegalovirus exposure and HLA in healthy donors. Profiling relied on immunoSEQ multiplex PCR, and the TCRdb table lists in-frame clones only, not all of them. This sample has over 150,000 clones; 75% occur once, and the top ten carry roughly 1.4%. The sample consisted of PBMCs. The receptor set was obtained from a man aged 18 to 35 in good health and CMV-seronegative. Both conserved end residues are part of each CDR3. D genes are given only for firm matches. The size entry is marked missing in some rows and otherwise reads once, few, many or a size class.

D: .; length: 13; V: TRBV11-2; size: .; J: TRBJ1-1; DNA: TGTGCCAGCAGCTTAGCCTTCCCTCGGGGGGCTTTCTTT; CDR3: CASSLAFPRGAFF
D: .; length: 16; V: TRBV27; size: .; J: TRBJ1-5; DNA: TGTGCCAGCAGTCCTGGACGGGGGAATAGCAATCAGCCCCAGCATTTT; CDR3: CASSPGRGNSNQPQHF
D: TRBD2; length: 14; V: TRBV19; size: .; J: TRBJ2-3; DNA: TGTGCCAGTATCGCGCGGGAGGGCCCGGATACGCAGTATTTT; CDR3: CASIAREGPDTQYF
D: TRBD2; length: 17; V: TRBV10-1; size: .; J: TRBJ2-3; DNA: TGCGCCAGCAGTGGAGGTAGCGGGAGGGCCGGCACAGATACGCAGTATTTT; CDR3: CASSGGSGRAGTDTQYF
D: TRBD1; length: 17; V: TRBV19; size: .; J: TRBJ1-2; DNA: TGTGCCAGTAGTATAGTAGGGACAGGGACCTCATATGATGGCTACACCTTC; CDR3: CASSIVGTGTSYDGYTF
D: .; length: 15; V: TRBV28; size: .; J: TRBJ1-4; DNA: TGTGCCAGCAGTTTAAAGAGACAGTTTAGTGAAAAACTGTTTTTT; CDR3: CASSLKRQFSEKLFF
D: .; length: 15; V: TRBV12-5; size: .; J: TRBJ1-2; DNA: TGTGCTAGTGGTTTGGTACCGACAACCGGCTATGGCTACACCTTC; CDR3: CASGLVPTTGYGYTF
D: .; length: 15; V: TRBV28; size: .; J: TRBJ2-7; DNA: TGTGCCAGCAGTGGGTCCGAGGGAGTGAGGTACGAGCAGTACTTC; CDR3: CASSGSEGVRYEQYF
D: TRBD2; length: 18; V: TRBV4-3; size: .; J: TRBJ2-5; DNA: TGCGCCAGCAGCCAAGATGGGACAGCGGGAGGGCTCGGAGAGACCCAGTACTTC; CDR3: CASSQDGTAGGLGETQYF
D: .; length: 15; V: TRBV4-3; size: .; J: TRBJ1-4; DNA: TGCGCCAGCAGCCAAGATCGGGGGTATAATGAAAAACTGTTTTTT; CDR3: CASSQDRGYNEKLFF
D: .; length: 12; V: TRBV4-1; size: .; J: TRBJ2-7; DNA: TGCGCCAGCAGCCAAGATGTGAGTCAGCAGTACTTC; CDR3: CASSQDVSQQYF
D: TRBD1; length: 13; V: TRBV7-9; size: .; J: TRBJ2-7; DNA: TGTTCCAGCAGCTTAGCAGGGGGCCACGAGCAGTACTTC; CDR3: CSSSLAGGHEQYF
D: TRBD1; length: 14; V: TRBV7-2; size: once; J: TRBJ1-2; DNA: TGTGCCAGCAGCTTAACACAGGGGAGCTATGGCTACACCTTC; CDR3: CASSLTQGSYGYTF
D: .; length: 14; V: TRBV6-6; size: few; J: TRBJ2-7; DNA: TGTGCCAGCAGTTACCCTGGGCCTTCCTACGAGCAGTACTTC; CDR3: CASSYPGPSYEQYF
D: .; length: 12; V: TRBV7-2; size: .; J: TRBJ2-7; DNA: TGTGCCAGCAGCTTAGATGGCGGGGAGCAGTACTTC; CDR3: CASSLDGGEQYF
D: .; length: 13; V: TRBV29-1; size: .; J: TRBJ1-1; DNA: TGCAGCGTTGCAGGACAGAAGGGACCTGAAGCTTTCTTT; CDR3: CSVAGQKGPEAFF
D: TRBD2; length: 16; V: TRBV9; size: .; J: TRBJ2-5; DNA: TGTGCCAGCAGCAATCGCGGGGGGGCTAGCGGAGAGACCCAGTACTTC; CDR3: CASSNRGGASGETQYF
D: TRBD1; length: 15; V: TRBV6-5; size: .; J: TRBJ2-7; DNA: TGTGCCAGCAGTTACGGGACAGGCCGAAGGTACGAGCAGTACTTC; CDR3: CASSYGTGRRYEQYF
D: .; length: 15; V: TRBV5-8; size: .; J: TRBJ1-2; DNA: TGTGCCAGCAGCCCCCGAGACAGGCCCTTCTATGGCTACACCTTC; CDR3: CASSPRDRPFYGYTF
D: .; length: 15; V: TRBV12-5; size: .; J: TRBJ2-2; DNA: TGTGCTAGTGGTTTCTTACTAGTTAACACCGGGGAGCTGTTTTTT; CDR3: CASGFLLVNTGELFF
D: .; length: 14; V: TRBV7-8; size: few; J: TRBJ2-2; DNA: TGTGCCAGCAGCTTCCAGGGAGGCACCGGGGAGCTGTTTTTT; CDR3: CASSFQGGTGELFF
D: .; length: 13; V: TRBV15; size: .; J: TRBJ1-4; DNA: TGTGCCACCAGCAGACCGGACAGTCGGGAACTGTTTTTT; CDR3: CATSRPDSRELFF
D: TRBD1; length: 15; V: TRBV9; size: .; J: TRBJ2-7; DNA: TGTGCCAGCAGCGTCACAGGGGGCGCTCGGTCAGAGCAGTACTTC; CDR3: CASSVTGGARSEQYF
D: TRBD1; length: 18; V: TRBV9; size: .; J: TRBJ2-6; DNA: TGTGCCAGCAGCGGGGAGACAGGGGGTGACTCTGGGGCCAACGTCCTGACTTTC; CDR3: CASSGETGGDSGANVLTF
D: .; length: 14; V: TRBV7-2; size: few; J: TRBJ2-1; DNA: TGTGCCAGCAGCCCCCATTCCGGGTACAATGAGCAGTTCTTC; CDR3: CASSPHSGYNEQFF
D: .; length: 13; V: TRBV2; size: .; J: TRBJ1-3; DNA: TGTGCCACCCAGGGGTGGACTGGAAACACCATATATTTT; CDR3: CATQGWTGNTIYF
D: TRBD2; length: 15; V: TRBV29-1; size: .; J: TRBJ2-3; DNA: TGCAGCGTTGGGACGGCGGGAGGGGGCACAGATACGCAGTATTTT; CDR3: CSVGTAGGGTDTQYF
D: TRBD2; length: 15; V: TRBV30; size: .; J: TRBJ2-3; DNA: TGTGCCTGGAGTCGCCTAGCGGGAGTCTCAGATACGCAGTATTTT; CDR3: CAWSRLAGVSDTQYF
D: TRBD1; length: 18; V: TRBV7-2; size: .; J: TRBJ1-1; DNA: TGTGCCAGCAGCTTAAGCCCCTTCCGGGACAGGTGGGGTACTGAAGCTTTCTTT; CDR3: CASSLSPFRDRWGTEAFF
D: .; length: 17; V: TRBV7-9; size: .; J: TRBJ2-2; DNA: TGTTCCAGCAGCTTGGCGGGGACTCCGAGCCGACCCGGGGAGCTGTTTTTT; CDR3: CSSSLAGTPSRPGELFF
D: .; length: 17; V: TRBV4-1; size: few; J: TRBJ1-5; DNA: TGCGCCAGCAGCCAAGGGGGAATGCGGGGGAGCAATCAGCCCCAGCATTTT; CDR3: CASSQGGMRGSNQPQHF
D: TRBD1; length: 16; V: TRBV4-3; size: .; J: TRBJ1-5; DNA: TGCGCCAGCAGCCATCGCACAGGGGTAGAAAATCAGCCCCAGCATTTT; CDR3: CASSHRTGVENQPQHF
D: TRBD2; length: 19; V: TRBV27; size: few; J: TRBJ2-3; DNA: TGTGCCAGCAGTCCAGGACTAGCGGGTGTTTTCTCTAGCACAGATACGCAGTATTTT; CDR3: CASSPGLAGVFSSTDTQYF
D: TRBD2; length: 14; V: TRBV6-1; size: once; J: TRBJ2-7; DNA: TGTGCCAGCAGTGGAGCGGGAGGTACCCACGAGCAGTACTTC; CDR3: CASSGAGGTHEQYF
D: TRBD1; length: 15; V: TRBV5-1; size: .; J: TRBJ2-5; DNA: TGCGCCAGCAGCCACGGACAGGCCGGCGGGGAGACCCAGTACTTC; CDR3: CASSHGQAGGETQYF
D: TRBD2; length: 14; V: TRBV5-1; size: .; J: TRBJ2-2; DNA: TGCGCCAGCCGGGGGGAGGTCGGAACCGGGGAGCTGTTTTTT; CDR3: CASRGEVGTGELFF
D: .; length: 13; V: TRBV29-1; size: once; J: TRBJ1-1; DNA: TGCAGCGTTGTTGACAGTTTGAACACTGAAGCTTTCTTT; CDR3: CSVVDSLNTEAFF
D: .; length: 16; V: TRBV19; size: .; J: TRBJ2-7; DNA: TGTGCCAGTAGTCCGTACCCCACGCCCGACGGGTCCGAGCAGTACTTC; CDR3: CASSPYPTPDGSEQYF
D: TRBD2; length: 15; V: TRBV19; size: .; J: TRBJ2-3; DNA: TGTGCCAGTAGTATGGGCGCGGGAGCCACAGATACGCAGTATTTT; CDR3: CASSMGAGATDTQYF
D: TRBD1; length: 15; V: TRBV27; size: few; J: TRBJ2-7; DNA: TGTGCCAGCAGTTTACGGCGGGCAGGGGGACACGAGCAGTACTTC; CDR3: CASSLRRAGGHEQYF
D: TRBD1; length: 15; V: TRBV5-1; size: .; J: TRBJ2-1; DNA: TGCGCCAGCAGCTGGGGGACAGAAGCACGGGGTGAGCAGTTCTTC; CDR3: CASSWGTEARGEQFF
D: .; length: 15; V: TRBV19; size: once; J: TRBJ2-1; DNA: TGTGCCAGTAGTCCCTCGGCGGCGGTCTACAATGAGCAGTTCTTC; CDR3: CASSPSAAVYNEQFF
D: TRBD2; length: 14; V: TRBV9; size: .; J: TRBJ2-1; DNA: TGTGCCAGCAGGGGGACTAGCGGGGGCAATGAGCAGTTCTTC; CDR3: CASRGTSGGNEQFF
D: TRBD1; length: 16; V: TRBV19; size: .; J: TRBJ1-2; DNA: TGTGCCAGTAGTGTCCGGGGACAGGGGGCCGGCTATGGCTACACCTTC; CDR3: CASSVRGQGAGYGYTF
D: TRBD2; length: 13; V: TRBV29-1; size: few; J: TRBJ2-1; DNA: TGCAGCGTAAACACGGGGGGATACAATGAGCAGTTCTTC; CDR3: CSVNTGGYNEQFF
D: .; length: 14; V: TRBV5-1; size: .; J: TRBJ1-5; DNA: TGCGCCAGCAGCTTGGCAGGGTCCAATCAGCCCCAGCATTTT; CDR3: CASSLAGSNQPQHF
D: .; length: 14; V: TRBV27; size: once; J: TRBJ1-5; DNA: TGTGCCAGCAGTTTGGACGGGGTCTATCAGCCCCAGCATTTT; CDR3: CASSLDGVYQPQHF
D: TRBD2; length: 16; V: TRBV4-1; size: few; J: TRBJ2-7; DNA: TGCGCCAGCAGCCCCCGGGGTAGCGGGAGTAAAGGCGAGCAGTACTTC; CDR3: CASSPRGSGSKGEQYF
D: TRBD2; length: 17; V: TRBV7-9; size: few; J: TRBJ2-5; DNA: TGTGCCAGCAGCATCCTGAGGGGGACTAGCGGCCAAGAGACCCAGTACTTC; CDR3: CASSILRGTSGQETQYF
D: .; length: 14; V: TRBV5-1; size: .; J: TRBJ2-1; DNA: TGCGCCAGCAGCTTGGGATACCAGGGGAATGAGCAGTTCTTC; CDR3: CASSLGYQGNEQFF
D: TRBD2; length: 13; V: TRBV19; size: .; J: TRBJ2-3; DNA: TGTGCCACCAGCGGGACTAGCACAGATACGCAGTATTTT; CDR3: CATSGTSTDTQYF
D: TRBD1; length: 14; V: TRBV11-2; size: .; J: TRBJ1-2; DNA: TGTGCCAGCAGCCTTAGGACAGGGTTAGGTGGCTACACCTTC; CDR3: CASSLRTGLGGYTF
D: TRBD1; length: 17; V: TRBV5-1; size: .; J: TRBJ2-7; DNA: TGCGCCAGCAGCGGGGGGGGACAGGGGAGAAGAGAGGACGAGCAGTACTTC; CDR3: CASSGGGQGRREDEQYF